This T cell receptor beta chain was captured by sequencing in a study of beta chain features in type 1 diabetes. The overall study: The study examined 107,917,701 sorted cells across all samples.

Using CD45RO/CCR7/CD25/CD127/CD95/CD27, CD4+ naive, central memory, regulatory and stem cell-like memory cells were sorted. Each sorted population was over 98% pure. Study outcomes and limitations: It was possible that PCR favored shorter templates, equally so in patients and controls. TCRB CDR3s were moderately but significantly shorter in Type 1 diabetes patients in all four CD4+ subsets.

Points on this clone: Its antigen remains unidentified.

The whole isolated RNA underwent reverse transcription, so sequencing captured expressed TCRB transcripts. Profiled with immunoSEQ multiplex PCR; TCRdb holds only in-frame clones, not every one. The data hold 100,000 to 150,000 clones, with roughly 10% observed a single time. The specimen was central memory CD4+ T cells from blood. The sequence was obtained from a man under 40 with type 1 diabetes.

DNA of the CDR3: TGCGCCAGCAGCCCGGGGACAGGGGGGAATGAGCAGTTCTTC. Translated, it gives CASSPGTGGNEQFF. J is TRBJ2-1 and V is TRBV5-1, with 11 nucleotides matching TRBD1. In germline, CDR1 is SGHRS, CDR2 YFSETQ. Trimming cost V 4 bases and J 7 bases; bases outside gene matches: 4. The CDR3 loop spans 14 amino acids.